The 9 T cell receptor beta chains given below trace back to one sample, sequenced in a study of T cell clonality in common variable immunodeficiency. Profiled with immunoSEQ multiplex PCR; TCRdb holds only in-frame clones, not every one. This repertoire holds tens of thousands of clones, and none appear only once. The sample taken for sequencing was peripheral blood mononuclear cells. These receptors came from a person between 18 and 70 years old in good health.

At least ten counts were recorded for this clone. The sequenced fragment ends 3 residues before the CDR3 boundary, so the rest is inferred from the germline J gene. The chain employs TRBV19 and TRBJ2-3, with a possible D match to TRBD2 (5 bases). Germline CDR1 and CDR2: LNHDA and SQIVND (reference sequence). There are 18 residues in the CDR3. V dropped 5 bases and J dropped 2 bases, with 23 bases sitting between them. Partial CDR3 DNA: TGTGCCAGTAGTCCCAAGGTGCCGGACGGGGAAAACACAGATACG. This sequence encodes CASSPKVPDGENTDT. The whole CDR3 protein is CASSPKVPDGENTDTQYF.

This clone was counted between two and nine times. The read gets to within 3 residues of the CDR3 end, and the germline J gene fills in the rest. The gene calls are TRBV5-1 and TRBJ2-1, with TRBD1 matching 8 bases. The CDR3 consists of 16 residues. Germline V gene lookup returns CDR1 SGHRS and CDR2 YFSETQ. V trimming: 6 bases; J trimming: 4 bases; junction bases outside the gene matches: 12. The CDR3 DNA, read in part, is TGCGCCAGCACCTCCGAGGCAGGGGGCACTTACAATGAG. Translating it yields CASTSEAGGTYNE. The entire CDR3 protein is CASTSEAGGTYNEQFF.

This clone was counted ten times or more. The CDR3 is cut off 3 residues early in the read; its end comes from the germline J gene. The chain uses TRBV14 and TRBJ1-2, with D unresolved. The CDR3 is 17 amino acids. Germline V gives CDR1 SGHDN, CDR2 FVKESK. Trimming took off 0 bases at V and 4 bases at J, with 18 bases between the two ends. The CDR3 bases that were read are TGTGCCAGCAGCCAAGATCCCTTAGCAGAGATCCGCTATGGC. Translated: CASSQDPLAEIRYG. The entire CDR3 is CASSQDPLAEIRYGYTF.

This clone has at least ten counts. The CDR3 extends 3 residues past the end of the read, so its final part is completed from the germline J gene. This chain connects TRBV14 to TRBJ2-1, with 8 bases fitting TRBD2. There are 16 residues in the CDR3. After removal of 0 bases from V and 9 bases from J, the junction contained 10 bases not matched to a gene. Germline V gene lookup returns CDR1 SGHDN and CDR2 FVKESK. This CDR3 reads CASSQEGVERGPEQFF. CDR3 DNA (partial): TGTGCCAGCAGCCAAGAAGGGGTAGAGCGGGGGCCTGAG.

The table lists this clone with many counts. This chain's CDR3 is CASRGQSLSYYGYTF. The part of the CDR3 DNA that was read is TGTGCCAGTAGAGGACAGTCTCTCTCATATTATGGC. The genes are TRBV19 and TRBJ1-2; the D gene is possibly TRBD1 (6 bases). The read stops 3 residues short of the end of the CDR3; the missing end is completed from the germline J gene. Germline-derived CDR1 and CDR2 are LNHDA and SQIVND (reference sequence). The CDR3 consists of 15 residues. The germline V and J ends were trimmed by 6 bases and 5 bases, with 19 bases remaining between them.

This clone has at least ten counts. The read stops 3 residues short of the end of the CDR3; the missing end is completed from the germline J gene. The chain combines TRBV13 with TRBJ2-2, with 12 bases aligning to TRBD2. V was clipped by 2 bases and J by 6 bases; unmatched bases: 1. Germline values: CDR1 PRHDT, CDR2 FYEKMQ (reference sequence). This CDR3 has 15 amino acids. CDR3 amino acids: CASSLLAGGPGELFF. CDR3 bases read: TGTGCCAGCAGCTTACTAGCGGGGGGGCCCGGGGAG.

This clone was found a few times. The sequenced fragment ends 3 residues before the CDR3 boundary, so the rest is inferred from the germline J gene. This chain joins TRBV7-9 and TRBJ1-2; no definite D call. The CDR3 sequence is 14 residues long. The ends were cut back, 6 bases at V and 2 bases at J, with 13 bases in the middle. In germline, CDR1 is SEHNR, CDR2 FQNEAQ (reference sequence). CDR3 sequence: CASSGSGPNYGYTF. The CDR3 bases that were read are TGTGCCAGCAGTGGAAGTGGGCCGAACTATGGC.

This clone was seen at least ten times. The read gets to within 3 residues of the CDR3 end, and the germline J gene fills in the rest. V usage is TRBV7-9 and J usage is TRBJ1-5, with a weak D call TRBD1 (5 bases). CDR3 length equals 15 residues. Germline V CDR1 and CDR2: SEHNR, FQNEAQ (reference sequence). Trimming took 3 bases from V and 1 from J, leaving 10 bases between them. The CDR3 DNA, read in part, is TGTGCCAGCAGCTTTGACAGTGGAAGCAATCAGCCC. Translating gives CASSFDSGSNQP. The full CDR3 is CASSFDSGSNQPQHF.

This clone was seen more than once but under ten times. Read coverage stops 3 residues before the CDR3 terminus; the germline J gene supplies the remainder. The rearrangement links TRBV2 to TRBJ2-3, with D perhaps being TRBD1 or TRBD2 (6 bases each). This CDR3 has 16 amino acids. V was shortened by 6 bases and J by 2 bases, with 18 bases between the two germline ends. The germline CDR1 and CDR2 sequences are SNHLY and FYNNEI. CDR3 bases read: TGTGCCAGCAGGGCGGGACACCGAGCTTTCACAGATACG. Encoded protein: CASRAGHRAFTDT. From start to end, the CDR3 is CASRAGHRAFTDTQYF.